This T cell receptor beta chain is from a study of T cell responses to AZD1222 COVID-19 vaccine. Study information: Second doses that came at about 4 or about 12 weeks were put together. Study observations and caveats: Baseline antibody screening turned up just a handful of seropositive AZD1222 recipients. Nearly half of the spike-specific TCRs reportedly recognize variant regions that carry no mutations. Vaccination with two AZD1222 doses was followed by a rise in Spike-specific TCR breadth and depth.

From germline, CDR1 is SGHTS and CDR2 YDEGEE. The V end lost 7 bases, the J end lost 7 bases, and 12 bases lay between the germline ends. The CDR3 is 12 residues long. Some clones are missing from TCRdb's copy, which holds only in-frame ones; the method was immunoSEQ multiplex PCR. The sample contains about 120,000 clones, 80% to 90% of which appear only once. On this clone: Its antigen is unidentified.

The gene calls are TRBV5-8 and TRBJ2-1; D is undetermined. The sample here was peripheral blood, taken on day 0 of AZD1222 vaccination. This TCR derives from an adult in good health. CDR3 sequence: CASSSRRNEQFF. CDR3 sequence (DNA): TGTGCCAGCTCCTCGCGACGTAATGAGCAGTTCTTC.